These T cell receptor beta chains were read from a single sample in a study of T cell responses to AZD1222 COVID-19 vaccine. The repertoire was sequenced with immunoSEQ multiplex PCR; TCRdb's copy has only in-frame clones and lacks some. The sample records approximately 210,000 clones, approximately 94% being singletons. Sample: peripheral blood, taken 28 days after the second dose of the MenACWY control vaccine. All receptors come from an adult who received the MenACWY meningococcal vaccine as a control. Each CDR3 is given with its conserved first and last residue. Part of the rows lack a size; the others show once, few, many or a class for expanded clones.

v_call: TRBV18; j_call: TRBJ2-7; clone_size: -; cdr3_aa: CASSPPSLSYEQYF
v_call: TRBV6-5; j_call: TRBJ2-7; clone_size: few; cdr3_aa: CASSWTGTHGEQYF
v_call: TRBV7-9; j_call: TRBJ2-7; clone_size: -; cdr3_aa: CASSLVSAATYEQYF
v_call: TRBV19; j_call: TRBJ2-5; clone_size: -; cdr3_aa: CASSSIAAQETQYF
v_call: TRBV4-2; j_call: TRBJ2-1; clone_size: -; cdr3_aa: CASSQVASGGGDEQFF
v_call: TRBV18; j_call: TRBJ1-2; clone_size: -; cdr3_aa: CASSPDQGLYGYTF
v_call: TRBV6-5; j_call: TRBJ2-7; clone_size: -; cdr3_aa: CASSYVDAYEQYF
v_call: TRBV28; j_call: TRBJ2-7; clone_size: -; cdr3_aa: CASSTTSYEQYF
v_call: TRBV5-1; j_call: TRBJ1-1; clone_size: -; cdr3_aa: CASSLSPWNTEAFF
v_call: TRBV9; j_call: TRBJ1-1; clone_size: -; cdr3_aa: CASSGNARDMNTEAFF
v_call: TRBV5-8; j_call: TRBJ2-7; clone_size: -; cdr3_aa: CASSRLWGSLGGREQYF
v_call: TRBV5-4; j_call: TRBJ1-2; clone_size: -; cdr3_aa: CASSLLRVGYTF
v_call: TRBV12-3/TRBV12-4; j_call: TRBJ2-7; clone_size: -; cdr3_aa: CASSWGRYHEQYF
v_call: TRBV12-3/TRBV12-4; j_call: TRBJ1-4; clone_size: -; cdr3_aa: CASTGQGGEKLFF
v_call: TRBV27; j_call: TRBJ2-7; clone_size: -; cdr3_aa: CASSLAGGPYEQYF
v_call: TRBV7-9; j_call: TRBJ2-5; clone_size: -; cdr3_aa: CASSLDGQETQYF
v_call: TRBV12-5; j_call: TRBJ1-1; clone_size: -; cdr3_aa: CASGLVLGDGVNTEAFF
v_call: TRBV7-2; j_call: TRBJ2-1; clone_size: once; cdr3_aa: CASSLISASGRGNEQFF
v_call: TRBV10-3; j_call: TRBJ1-3; clone_size: -; cdr3_aa: CAISDPRGTKSSSGNTIYF
v_call: TRBV29-1; j_call: TRBJ1-1; clone_size: -; cdr3_aa: CSVEPGRNTEAFF
v_call: TRBV4-1; j_call: TRBJ2-6; clone_size: -; cdr3_aa: CASSQTGDRAGANVLTF
v_call: TRBV5-5; j_call: TRBJ1-5; clone_size: -; cdr3_aa: CASSPGQGVLQPQHF
v_call: TRBV4-2; j_call: TRBJ2-7; clone_size: once; cdr3_aa: CASSQDPAPDEQYF
v_call: TRBV7-9; j_call: TRBJ2-7; clone_size: -; cdr3_aa: CASSLLAGEEQYF
v_call: TRBV5-1; j_call: TRBJ2-5; clone_size: once; cdr3_aa: CASSLGDGNQETQYF
v_call: TRBV6-5; j_call: TRBJ2-7; clone_size: -; cdr3_aa: CASAAGTAYYEQYF
v_call: TRBV18; j_call: TRBJ2-7; clone_size: -; cdr3_aa: CASSGGGAYEQYF
v_call: TRBV7-9; j_call: TRBJ2-1; clone_size: -; cdr3_aa: CASSPQGIANEQFF
v_call: TRBV4-2; j_call: TRBJ1-6; clone_size: -; cdr3_aa: CASSQAGTDNSPLHF
v_call: TRBV6-4; j_call: TRBJ2-6; clone_size: -; cdr3_aa: CASMETGGSGANVLTF
v_call: TRBV9; j_call: TRBJ1-6; clone_size: -; cdr3_aa: CASSVGPGYNSPLHF
v_call: TRBV7-6; j_call: TRBJ2-3; clone_size: -; cdr3_aa: CASSPWGSGTDTQYF
v_call: TRBV6-1; j_call: TRBJ1-2; clone_size: -; cdr3_aa: CASSDTGNYGYTF
v_call: TRBV19; j_call: TRBJ1-1; clone_size: few; cdr3_aa: CASRGMGAEAFF
v_call: TRBV7-2; j_call: TRBJ2-3; clone_size: -; cdr3_aa: CASSLQLAGVTDTQYF
v_call: TRBV29-1; j_call: TRBJ2-1; clone_size: once; cdr3_aa: CSVELGFNRDRAYNEQFF
v_call: TRBV3-1/TRBV3-2; j_call: TRBJ1-6; clone_size: -; cdr3_aa: CASSHRGPSNSPLHF
v_call: TRBV3-1/TRBV3-2; j_call: TRBJ1-4; clone_size: -; cdr3_aa: CASSQTGGFKKLFF
v_call: TRBV11-2; j_call: TRBJ2-7; clone_size: -; cdr3_aa: CASSLAGGDPYEQYF
v_call: TRBV6-5; j_call: TRBJ1-2; clone_size: -; cdr3_aa: CASSYTGTGINYGYTF